These T cell receptor beta chains were read from a single sample in a study of neoadjuvant anti-PD-1 for oral cavity cancer. The repertoire was sequenced with immunoSEQ multiplex PCR; TCRdb's copy has only in-frame clones and lacks some. The sample includes 6,900 or so clones, 74% of them seen just once. The input for sequencing was PBMCs, taken before nivolumab (anti-PD-1) treatment. Every receptor here comes from a person aged 40 to 85 with oral cavity squamous cell carcinoma. CDR3s include the opening cysteine and the closing phenylalanine or tryptophan.

len	v_gene	j_gene	CDR3aa
12	TRBV12-5	TRBJ2-1	CASGASYNEQFF
16	TRBV15	TRBJ2-1	CATSRDKLAGGNEQFF
13	TRBV11-2	TRBJ1-1	CASSFGGNTEAFF
15	TRBV6-5	TRBJ2-7	CASGWAQPSSYEQYF
15	TRBV5-1	TRBJ2-7	CASSSTGGWGYEQYF
19	TRBV10-3	TRBJ2-1	CAISDRTSGGVLAINEQFF
15	TRBV5-1	TRBJ2-7	CASSLGGGSHYEQYF
17	TRBV12-5	TRBJ2-6	CASGLVWEATGANVLTF
13	TRBV6-5	TRBJ1-2	CASSYEGAYGYTF
16	TRBV4-3	TRBJ1-1	CASSRGLQGRDTEAFF
16	TRBV4-3	TRBJ1-3	CASSQDRGDSGNTIYF
14	TRBV7-8	TRBJ1-1	CASSLAAGQGESFF
16	TRBV28	TRBJ1-5	CASSPTEMGRNQPQHF
17	TRBV18	TRBJ2-7	CASSPPSPQGRVGEQYF
15	TRBV15	TRBJ2-3	CATSRRRGSTDTQYF
15	TRBV29-1	TRBJ1-1	CSVEAGQGLWTEAFF
15	TRBV28	TRBJ2-7	CASSLESGDGYEQYF
12	TRBV5-6	TRBJ2-2	CASSLSVGELFF
14	TRBV7-2	TRBJ2-7	CASSPLAGPYEQYF
13	TRBV7-7	TRBJ1-1	CASSLSENTEAFF
15	TRBV6-1	TRBJ2-7	CASSELTAPLYEQYF
16	TRBV4-1	TRBJ1-4	CASSTLGAGVDEKLFF
16	TRBV9	TRBJ2-2	CASRGRAGGHTGELFF
15	TRBV7-9	TRBJ1-3	CASRSNWGQGNTIYF
16	TRBV4-3	TRBJ1-2	CASSQERGAGKDGYTF
14	TRBV19	TRBJ2-5	CASSIGGEQETQYF
15	TRBV9	TRBJ1-2	CASSASLGQDYGYTF
15	TRBV5-1	TRBJ2-1	CASSSGQTIDNEQFF
13	TRBV19	TRBJ1-2	CASSITEAYGYTF
18	TRBV11-2	TRBJ2-7	CASSLTASGTGAPYEQYF
17	TRBV4-1	TRBJ2-1	CASSPPPGGSSYNEQFF
15	TRBV25-1	TRBJ1-1	CASRPSGSLNTEAFF
15	TRBV18	TRBJ2-3	CASSPGRGRTDTQYF
13	TRBV19	TRBJ2-7	CASSKARTYEQYF
14	TRBV7-9	TRBJ1-4	CASSLVGGSEKLFF
14	TRBV19	TRBJ1-2	CASSIGGTGKGYTF
15	TRBV28	TRBJ2-5	CASSRKSTGEETQYF
17	TRBV9	TRBJ2-6	CASSVVLGAAGANVLTF
17	TRBV11-2	TRBJ2-2	CASSFRAGGEIAGELFF
13	TRBV11-2	TRBJ1-3	CASSSQSGNTIYF
12	TRBV11-2	TRBJ2-5	CASSLIQETQYF
12	TRBV7-9	TRBJ1-6	CASSLPNSPLHF
14	TRBV19	TRBJ2-7	CASSIGDRASEQYF
16	TRBV9	TRBJ1-3	CASSIAYGPTGNTIYF
13	TRBV18	TRBJ1-1	CASSPQEGSEAFF
14	TRBV2	TRBJ1-2	CASRRDTTNYGYTF
13	TRBV7-2	TRBJ1-1	CASRGGVNTEAFF
14	TRBV11-2	TRBJ2-7	CASSWTWGSAEQYF